A selection of T cell receptor beta chains follows, all from one sample in a study of T cell repertoires in cytomegalovirus infection. Via MiXCR, TCRdb re-called the reads, giving one row per CDR3 protein. The data show 150,000 to 200,000 distinct CDR3 sequences, with roughly 17% seen just once and roughly 20% held by the top ten. The source material was CD8+ T cells from PBMCs. The receptors were gathered from a human donor in good health (CMV status not recorded). Some clones in this sample may be carry-over from other donors' samples. CDR3s include the opening cysteine and the closing phenylalanine or tryptophan. The order of the fields is J gene, clone size, V gene, D gene, CDR3 DNA, CDR3 protein. D genes are given only for firm matches. The size of a clone is reported for some rows only, either as once, few or many, or as a class for expanded clones.

TRBJ2-1,NA,TRBV7-3,TRBD2,TGTGCCAGCAGCTTAAGCGCTAGCGGGAGATACAATGAGCAGTTCTTC,CASSLSASGRYNEQFF
TRBJ1-2,NA,TRBV29-1,NA,TGCAGCGTTGAAGATCGTTCGGACTATGGCTACACCTTC,CSVEDRSDYGYTF
TRBJ1-1,many,TRBV30,NA,TGTGCCTGGGCCACTGGAAGGGGAGTCACTGAAGCTTTCTTT,CAWATGRGVTEAFF
TRBJ2-7,few,TRBV7-9,NA,TGTGCCAGCAGCTCGACCGGGCTACCCTACGAGCAGTACTTC,CASSSTGLPYEQYF
TRBJ1-1,NA,TRBV6-5,NA,TGTGCCCGCAGCGCTAACGGGGGCACTGAAGCTTTCTTT,CARSANGGTEAFF
TRBJ1-6,NA,TRBV11-1,NA,TGTGCCAGCGGCTCACCCCTCCACTTT,CASGSPLHF
TRBJ2-1,many,TRBV6-1,NA,TGTGCCAGCAGAACCTACAATGAGCAGTTCTTC,CASRTYNEQFF
TRBJ2-1,NA,TRBV19,TRBD2,TGTGCCAGCTGCGTGACGAGCGGGAGCTCCTACAATGAGCAGTTCTTC,CASCVTSGSSYNEQFF
TRBJ2-1,NA,TRBV7-3,TRBD2,TGTGCCAGCAGCCCGAACGGGGGGGGGAATGAGCAGTTCTTC,CASSPNGGGNEQFF
TRBJ2-7,few,TRBV20-1,TRBD1,TGCAGTGCTAGAGACTTGCGGGACAGGGACCCTCGCGAGCAGTACTTC,CSARDLRDRDPREQYF
TRBJ2-2,NA,TRBV11-3,NA,TGTGCCAGCTGCCGGTCGGGTGGCACCGGGGAGCTGTTTTTT,CASCRSGGTGELFF
TRBJ1-2,few,TRBV7-2,NA,TGTGCCAGCAGCTTCTCGTTGAGCTACACCTTC,CASSFSLSYTF
TRBJ2-7,once,TRBV20-1,TRBD2,TGCAGTGCTAAGGACCGACTAGCGTGGTACGAGCAGTACTTC,CSAKDRLAWYEQYF
TRBJ2-1,many,TRBV7-2,NA,TGTGCCAGCAGCTCCCTGGGGGGCGCGGGGGATGAGCAGTTCTTC,CASSSLGGAGDEQFF
TRBJ2-7,few,TRBV6-1,TRBD2,TGTGCCAGCAGCCCGGGACTAGCGGACACCTACGAGCAGTACTTC,CASSPGLADTYEQYF
TRBJ2-1,few,TRBV7-3,NA,TGTGCCAGCAGCTCCTCTCCATCTGAGGGCAATGAGCAGTTCTTC,CASSSSPSEGNEQFF
TRBJ2-2,NA,TRBV4-1,TRBD2,TGCGCCAGCAGTCCTGGACTAGCGGGATACGGGGAGCTGTTTTTT,CASSPGLAGYGELFF
TRBJ2-1,NA,TRBV5-6,NA,TGTGCCAGCAGCTTATCAAGCTGGAGGGTGCCCTACAATGAGCAGTTCTTT,CASSLSSWRVPYNEQFF
TRBJ1-2,few,TRBV7-9,NA,TGTGCCAGCAGCCAGGGACCTGGCTACACCTTC,CASSQGPGYTF
TRBJ2-7,many,TRBV7-2,NA,TGTGCCAGCAGCTTAGCCGGGACTTCCTACGAGCAGTACTTC,CASSLAGTSYEQYF
TRBJ1-2,NA,TRBV20-1,NA,TGCAGTGCGCCAATGGACTATGGCTACACCTTC,CSAPMDYGYTF
TRBJ2-7,NA,TRBV7-3,NA,TGTGCCAGCAGCTTAAACGGTGGCGAGCAGTACTTC,CASSLNGGEQYF
TRBJ2-7,NA,TRBV6-6,NA,TGTGCCAGCGGACAGACCTACGAGCAGTACTTC,CASGQTYEQYF
TRBJ2-7,NA,TRBV6-5,NA,TGTGCCAGCGGGGCATTGGGGAGTAACGAGCAGTACTTC,CASGALGSNEQYF
TRBJ2-1,few,TRBV11-2,TRBD2,TGTGCCAGCAGCCAACTAGCGAAAGCCTACAATGAGCAGTTCTTC,CASSQLAKAYNEQFF
TRBJ2-2,many,TRBV11-3,TRBD1,TGTGCCAGCAGCGCCGGTCGGACAGGTCGGAACGGGGAGCTGTTTTTT,CASSAGRTGRNGELFF
TRBJ2-7,few,TRBV11-2,NA,TGTGCCAGCAGCTTAGTTGGGGGGTACGAGCAGTACTTC,CASSLVGGYEQYF
TRBJ2-7,NA,TRBV10-1,TRBD2,TGCGCCAGCAGTGAGTCGCTAGCGGGAGCTTACGAGCAGTACTTC,CASSESLAGAYEQYF
TRBJ2-1,few,TRBV6-6,NA,TGTGCCAGCAGTTACTCCGGGACTTATAACAATGAGCAGTTCTTC,CASSYSGTYNNEQFF
TRBJ2-2,NA,TRBV7-9,TRBD2,TGTGCCAGCAACGGGGGGGGCACGAACACCGGGGAGCTGTTTTTT,CASNGGGTNTGELFF
TRBJ1-1,few,TRBV6-5,NA,TGTGCCAGCAGTTACGGAGGTGCCCTAATTTCAGGGGATGATGAAGCTTTCTTT,CASSYGGALISGDDEAFF
TRBJ1-3,NA,TRBV6-1,NA,TGTGCCAGCAGTGAAGAGGTACAGCCTTCTTTCTCTGGAAACACCATATATTTT,CASSEEVQPSFSGNTIYF
TRBJ2-1,NA,TRBV7-9,TRBD2,TGTGCCAGCAGCTTCGGGACTAGTGGCTCCAATGAGCAGTTCTTC,CASSFGTSGSNEQFF
TRBJ2-1,few,TRBV4-2,NA,TGTGCCAGCAGCCAAGGATCTAGGCCCTACAATGAGCAGTTCTTC,CASSQGSRPYNEQFF
TRBJ1-1,many,TRBV7-2,NA,TGTGCCAGCAGCTTAGGGGGGGTTCCTGAAACTGAAGCTTTCTTT,CASSLGGVPETEAFF
TRBJ1-1,medium-sized,TRBV6-1,TRBD1,TGTGCCAGCAGTGCCGGGACAGGGGGGACTGAAGCTTTCTTT,CASSAGTGGTEAFF
TRBJ2-6,few,TRBV7-6,TRBD1,TGTGCCAGCAGCCCTAGGGTGACAGGGTACTCTGGGGCCAACGTCCTGACTTTC,CASSPRVTGYSGANVLTF
TRBJ2-7,NA,TRBV29-1,NA,TGCAGCGTCTGGGGGGACGAGCAGTACTTC,CSVWGDEQYF
TRBJ2-3,few,TRBV28,NA,TGTGCCAGCAGTCCACTAGGGGTTACGCAGTATTTT,CASSPLGVTQYF
TRBJ1-2,many,TRBV15,NA,TGTGCCACCAGCAGACCCGGGGCCAACTATGGCTACACCTTC,CATSRPGANYGYTF
TRBJ2-1,few,TRBV7-2,NA,TGTGCCAGCAGTTCTGCTGCCAATGAGCAGTTCTTC,CASSSAANEQFF
TRBJ2-7,NA,TRBV7-9,NA,TGTGCCAGCAGCGTCTCCGCCCCCTACGAGCAGTACTTC,CASSVSAPYEQYF
TRBJ2-3,NA,TRBV6-2/TRBV6-3,NA,TGTGCCAGCAGTCCCCAGATGGGGGGTACGCAGTATTTT,CASSPQMGGTQYF
TRBJ2-3,NA,TRBV7-2,NA,TGTGCCAGCAGCCCCACGACAGGATCTGCAGATACGCAGTATTTT,CASSPTTGSADTQYF
TRBJ2-5,few,TRBV7-2,NA,TGTGCCAGCAGCTTAGAGGGCGGGGTGCTTCAAGAGACCCAGTACTTC,CASSLEGGVLQETQYF
TRBJ2-3,many,TRBV7-2,NA,TGTGCCAGCAGCTTAGGAGCTCCAGGTTATAGCACAGATACGCAGTATTTT,CASSLGAPGYSTDTQYF
TRBJ2-7,many,TRBV7-9,NA,TGTGCCATTGGCCGTACCGTCTACGAGCAGTACTTC,CAIGRTVYEQYF
TRBJ2-7,NA,TRBV7-8,TRBD2,TGTGCCAGCACCACCGGGGGGGAGCAGTACTTC,CASTTGGEQYF
TRBJ2-2,few,TRBV7-9,NA,TGTGCCAGCAGCTTTACAGACACCGGGGAGCTGTTTTTT,CASSFTDTGELFF
TRBJ2-5,few,TRBV14,NA,TGTGCCAGCAGCTGGACCGGGACGGTTATAGAGACCCAGTACTTC,CASSWTGTVIETQYF
TRBJ2-1,many,TRBV7-8,TRBD2,TGTGCCAGCAGCTTAAGCGGGAGGGCCCTTCTTGAGCAGTTCTTC,CASSLSGRALLEQFF
TRBJ1-2,few,TRBV28,TRBD1,TGTGCCAGCAGCTCCGGGACAGGGGCCCTTAACTATGGCTACACCTTC,CASSSGTGALNYGYTF
TRBJ2-1,NA,TRBV2,NA,TGTGCCAGCAGTGGTGTGGGACGGCCCAATGAGCAGTTCTTC,CASSGVGRPNEQFF